The 11 T cell receptor beta chains reported below all come from one sample, sequenced in a study of technical replicates of blood from a handful of donors. Data came from immunoSEQ multiplex PCR; TCRdb stores just in-frame clones and leaves some out. This table holds around 93,000 clones, over 90% found once. The sequenced material came from T cells isolated from PBMCs. The receptors were sampled from a human donor in good health.

The V and J genes are TRBV11-2 and TRBJ1-2, with 7 bases matching TRBD1. The germline gives CDR1 SGHAT, CDR2 FQNNGV. The CDR3 runs 13 residues. The J segment lost 6 bases and the V segment lost 5 bases, leaving 6 bases of the junction unmatched. The CDR3 region has the DNA TGTGCCAGCAGCGAAAAGACAGGGAATGGCTACACCTTC. Protein: CASSEKTGNGYTF.

The chain is built from TRBV5-1 and TRBJ1-2, with a possible D match to TRBD1 (5 bases). The CDR3 is 14 residues long. Trimming cost V 0 bases and J 9 bases, with 15 bases left between them. Germline V CDR1 and CDR2: SGHRS, YFSETQ. In DNA form, the CDR3 reads TGCGCCAGCAGCTTGGAGGGCAGGGTAATAAGCTACACCTTC. Translation gives CASSLEGRVISYTF.

This rearrangement joins TRBV9 to TRBJ2-1; TRBD1 is a possible D gene (6 bases). This CDR3 is 15 amino acids long. Looked up from germline, CDR1 is SGDLS and CDR2 is YYNGEE. V was trimmed by 0 bases and J by 7 bases, leaving 14 bases between them. The CDR3 DNA reads as TGTGCCAGCAGCGTAGGTGGCAGAGGGGGAAATGAGCAGTTCTTC. This encodes CASSVGGRGGNEQFF.

This clone was found once. V usage is TRBV5-1 and J usage is TRBJ2-2; a weak D match, TRBD1 (7 bases). V was trimmed by 2 bases and J by 0 bases, leaving 11 bases between them. In germline, CDR1 is SGHRS, CDR2 YFSETQ. This CDR3 is 16 amino acids long. CDR3 protein: CASSFDREANTGELFF. The CDR3 DNA follows: TGCGCCAGCAGCTTCGACAGGGAGGCGAACACCGGGGAGCTGTTTTTT.

This clone occurred once. The chain employs TRBV11-3 and TRBJ1-4; maybe TRBD1 (6 bases). The CDR3 length is 15 residues. Germline V lookup: CDR1 SGHNT, CDR2 YENEEA. The V and J ends lost 5 bases and 7 bases respectively, with 17 bases between them. For the CDR3, the DNA is TGTGCCAGCAGCCCCCCGGGCGGGGGCCGTGAAAAACTGTTTTTT. This codes for CASSPPGGGREKLFF.

The gene calls are TRBV6-5 and TRBJ1-5, with D uncertain. This CDR3 is built from 15 residues. V gave up 6 bases and J gave up 0 bases, with 12 bases separating them. Germline V gene sequence: CDR1 MNHEY, CDR2 SVGAGI. The CDR3 DNA reads as TGTGCCAGCAGCAGGACTTCTGATAGCAATCAGCCCCAGCATTTT. Its protein product is CASSRTSDSNQPQHF.

J is TRBJ1-2 and V is TRBV27; D is uncertain. CDR1 is MNHEY and CDR2 is SMNVEV in the germline V gene (reference sequence). The CDR3 spans 13 residues. The ends were cut back, 5 bases at V and 2 bases at J, with 9 bases in the middle. This CDR3 is CASSNRGNYGYTF. The CDR3 DNA follows: TGTGCCAGCAGTAATCGGGGAAACTATGGCTACACCTTC.

This clone was detected only once. The rearrangement joins TRBV7-8 to TRBJ2-1; D remains unclear. CDR3 length equals 13 residues. Germline V gene sequence: CDR1 SGHVS, CDR2 FQNEAQ. Trimming removed 5 bases at V and 8 bases at J, with 13 bases between. CDR3 nucleotide sequence: TGTGCCAGCAGCCCCCCTCCGGTCGATGAGCAGTTCTTC. Translated, it gives CASSPPPVDEQFF. Together with reference TRBV7-8 and TRBJ2-1, the CDR3 gives the full variable domain: GAGVSQSPRYKVAKRGQDVALRCDPISGHVSLFWYQQALGQGPEFLTYFQNEAQLDKSGLPSDRFFAERPEGSVSTLKIQRTQQEDSAVYLCASSPPPVDEQFFGPGTRLTVL.

The genes are TRBV7-8 and TRBJ2-7, with 8 bases identical to TRBD2. The V segment lost 1 base and the J segment 2 bases; nucleotides outside the gene matches: 4. The CDR3 is 15 residues long. Germline V lookup: CDR1 SGHVS, CDR2 FQNEAQ. This CDR3 reads CASSLGVGLAYEQYF. CDR3 nucleotides: TGTGCCAGCAGCTTAGGGGTGGGACTAGCCTACGAGCAGTACTTC.

The V gene is TRBV29-1, the J gene TRBJ1-1; 8 bases fit TRBD1. This CDR3 spans 13 amino acids. Germline V gene sequence: CDR1 SQVTM, CDR2 ANQGSEA. V lost 7 bases and J lost 7; bases outside the gene matches: 11. The CDR3 loop reads CSADIDRGSEAFF. The CDR3 DNA sequence: TGCAGCGCGGACATTGACAGGGGAAGTGAAGCTTTCTTT.

This chain joins TRBV6-6 and TRBJ1-1; D possibly corresponds to TRBD1 (6 bases). Trimming shortened V by 6 bases and J by 11 bases, and 13 bases separated the two germline ends. The CDR3 spans 11 residues. Germline values: CDR1 MNHNY, CDR2 SVGAGI (reference sequence). The CDR3: CASRSQGGAFF. The CDR3 DNA is TGTGCCAGCAGGTCACAGGGCGGGGCTTTCTTT.